The T cell receptor beta chain described here comes from a study of blood T cell repertoires in COVID-19. TCRdb's copy holds only in-frame clones and misses some; the assay was immunoSEQ multiplex PCR. Among 150,000 to 250,000 clones, roughly four fifths were seen once, and the ten largest hold 12%. A word on this clone: At one end, the junction sequence differs from germline, possibly due to a read error.

Membership in each cohort depended on participant-reported clinical history. Germline V gene data show CDR1 as MNHEY and CDR2 as SVGAGI. This CDR3 is built from 12 residues. Sample: PBMCs or T cells enriched from blood (not recorded which). The receptor comes from a man aged 40-50 years who had recovered from COVID-19. The genes are TRBV6-5 and TRBJ2-3; TRBD2 matches at 7 bases. The DNA for the CDR3 is TGTGCCAGCAGTTATACCCTAGCGGAGGGCTCTTTT. Its protein is CASSYTLAEGSF.